Each of the 9 T cell receptor beta chains below was sequenced from the same sample in a study of Tregs in tolerant kidney transplant recipients. The data were produced by immunoSEQ multiplex PCR, yet TCRdb's version contains in-frame clones alone and is incomplete. The sample contains around 120,000 clones, around nine tenths of which appear only once. The sequenced material came from CD4+ T cells from blood. Every receptor here comes from a human donor in good health.

This chain connects TRBV5-1 to TRBJ2-7, with a tentative D call TRBD2 (6 bases). V lost 2 bases and J 2 bases, leaving 17 bases between the germline ends. CDR3 length equals 16 residues. CDR1 and CDR2 from the germline V gene are SGHRS and YFSETQ. CDR3 DNA sequence: TGCGCCAGCAGCTTTTCACCGGGACTCGGACCCTACGAGCAGTACTTC. Protein: CASSFSPGLGPYEQYF.

The chain has TRBV4-1 and TRBJ2-5, with 13 bases fitting TRBD2. The CDR3 sequence is 17 residues long. J gave up 4 bases and V 6 bases, and 11 bases lay outside the gene matches. Germline CDR1 MGHRA, CDR2 YSYEKL. CDR3 residues: CASSPGTSGTRRETQYF. CDR3 DNA sequence: TGCGCCAGCAGTCCTGGGACTAGCGGGACCCGCCGAGAGACCCAGTACTTC.

This chain uses TRBV2 with TRBJ2-5, with 7 bases fitting TRBD2. Germline V CDR1 and CDR2: SNHLY, FYNNEI. The CDR3 sequence is 15 residues long. V lost 4 bases, J lost 5 bases, and 10 bases stayed unmatched. CDR3 bases: TGTGCCAGCAGTGTCTTCAGTGGGGGAGGGGAGACCCAGTACTTC. Translation: CASSVFSGGGETQYF. Full variable domain (rest looked up from reference TRBV2 and TRBJ2-5): EPEVTQTPSHQVTQMGQEVILRCVPISNHLYFYWYRQILGQKVEFLVSFYNNEISEKSEIFDDQFSVERPDGSNFTLKIRSTKLEDSAMYFCASSVFSGGGETQYFGPGTRLLVL.

This chain connects TRBV19 to TRBJ2-7, with TRBD1 matching 7 bases. Losses at the gene ends were 5 bases for V and 3 bases for J; bases not matched to a gene: 13. Per the germline V gene, CDR1 is LNHDA and CDR2 is SQIVND (reference sequence). There are 16 residues in the CDR3. CDR3 amino acids: CASSPGDSKKFYEQYF. DNA for the CDR3: TGTGCCAGTAGTCCTGGGGACAGTAAAAAGTTCTACGAGCAGTACTTC.

The V gene is TRBV6-4, the J gene TRBJ2-1, with a tentative D call TRBD2 (5 bases). The CDR3 runs to 16 residues. Trimming stripped 2 bases from V and 6 bases from J, with 17 bases between. The germline CDR1 and CDR2 sequences are MRHNA and SNTAGT. The CDR3 sequence is CASSDTSPAAFNEQFF. As DNA, the CDR3 is TGTGCCAGCAGTGACACTAGTCCCGCGGCCTTCAATGAGCAGTTCTTC.

For this clone: A read error may account for a junction end that differs from germline. The V gene is TRBV15, the J gene TRBJ2-7; perhaps TRBD1 as D (5 bases). Germline values: CDR1 LNHNV, CDR2 YYDKDF (reference sequence). The CDR3 sequence is 15 residues long. Here the CDR3 reads CTTSRDAPSSYEQYF. DNA for the CDR3: TGTACCACCAGCAGGGATGCCCCCAGCTCCTACGAGCAGTACTTC.

This chain joins TRBV1 and TRBJ2-7. TRBV1 is tagged as a pseudogene. CDR3 length: 18 amino acids. The CDR3 DNA reads TGCACCAGCAGCCACCCGCCGCGGCGGACCCTTGGGGCCTACGAGCAGTACTTC. Its protein is CTSSHPPRRTLGAYEQYF.

CDR3 DNA: TGTGCCAGTACCCTCCCGGGGAGGGTTGGTCCGCCCCAGCATTTT. Translated: CASTLPGRVGPPQHF. This rearrangement joins TRBV19 to TRBJ1-5, with unresolved D. This CDR3 spans 15 amino acids. Germline V gives CDR1 LNHDA, CDR2 SQIVND (reference sequence). V dropped 7 bases and J dropped 9 bases, with 22 bases sitting between them.

The chain carries TRBV5-6 and TRBJ2-1; D perhaps matches TRBD1 (5 bases). The V and J ends lost 0 bases and 5 bases respectively, with 12 bases between them. Germline CDR1 SGHDT, CDR2 YYEEEE. The CDR3 contains 15 residues. The CDR3 sequence is CASSLVGRPNNEQFF. CDR3 nucleotide sequence: TGTGCCAGCAGCTTGGTGGGGCGGCCAAACAATGAGCAGTTCTTC. The full variable domain, rest sourced from reference TRBV5-6 and TRBJ2-1, is DAGVTQSPTHLIKTRGQQVTLRCSPKSGHDTVSWYQQALGQGPQFIFQYYEEEERQRGNFPDRFSGHQFPNYSSELNVNALLLGDSALYLCASSLVGRPNNEQFFGPGTRLTVL.